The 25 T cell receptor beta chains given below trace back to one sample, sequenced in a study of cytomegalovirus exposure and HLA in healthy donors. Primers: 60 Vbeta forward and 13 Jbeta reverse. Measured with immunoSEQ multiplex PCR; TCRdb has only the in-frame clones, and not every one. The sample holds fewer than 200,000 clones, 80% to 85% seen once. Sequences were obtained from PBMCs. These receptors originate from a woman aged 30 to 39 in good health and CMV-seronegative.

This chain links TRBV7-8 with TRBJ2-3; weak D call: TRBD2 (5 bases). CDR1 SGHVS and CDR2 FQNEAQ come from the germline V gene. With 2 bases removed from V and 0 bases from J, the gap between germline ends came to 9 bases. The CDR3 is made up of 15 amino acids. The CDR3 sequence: CASSLSAASTDTQYF. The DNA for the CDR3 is TGTGCCAGCAGCTTATCAGCGGCTAGCACAGATACGCAGTATTTT.

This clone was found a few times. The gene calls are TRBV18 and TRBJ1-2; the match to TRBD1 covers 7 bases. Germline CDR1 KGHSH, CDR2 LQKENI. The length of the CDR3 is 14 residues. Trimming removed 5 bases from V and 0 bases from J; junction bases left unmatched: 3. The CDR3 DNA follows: TGTGCCAGCTCAAGACAGGGAACTAACTATGGCTACACCTTC. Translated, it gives CASSRQGTNYGYTF.

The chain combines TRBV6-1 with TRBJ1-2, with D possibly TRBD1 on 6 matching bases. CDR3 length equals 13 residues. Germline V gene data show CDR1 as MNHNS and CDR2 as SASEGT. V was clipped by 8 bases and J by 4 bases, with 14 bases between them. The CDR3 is CASGRTVFYGYTF. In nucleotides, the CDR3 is TGTGCCAGCGGCAGGACAGTCTTCTATGGCTACACCTTC.

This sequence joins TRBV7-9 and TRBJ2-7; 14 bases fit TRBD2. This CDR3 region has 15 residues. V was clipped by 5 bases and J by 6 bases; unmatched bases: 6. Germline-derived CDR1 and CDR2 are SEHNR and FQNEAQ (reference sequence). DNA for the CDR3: TGTGCCAGCAGCGAGACTAGCGGGGGGGCTCGCGAGCAGTACTTC. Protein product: CASSETSGGAREQYF. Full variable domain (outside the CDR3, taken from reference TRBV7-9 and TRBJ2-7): DTGVSQNPRHKITKRGQNVTFRCDPISEHNRLYWYRQTLGQGPEFLTYFQNEAQLEKSRLLSDRFSAERPKGSFSTLEIQRTEQGDSAMYLCASSETSGGAREQYFGPGTRLTVT.

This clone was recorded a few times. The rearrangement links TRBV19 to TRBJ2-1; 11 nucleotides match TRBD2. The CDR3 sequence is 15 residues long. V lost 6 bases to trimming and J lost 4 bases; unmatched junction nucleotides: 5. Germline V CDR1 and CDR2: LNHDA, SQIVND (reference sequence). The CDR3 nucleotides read TGTGCCAGTAGGCATACTAGCGGGAGATACAATGAGCAGTTCTTC. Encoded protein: CASRHTSGRYNEQFF.

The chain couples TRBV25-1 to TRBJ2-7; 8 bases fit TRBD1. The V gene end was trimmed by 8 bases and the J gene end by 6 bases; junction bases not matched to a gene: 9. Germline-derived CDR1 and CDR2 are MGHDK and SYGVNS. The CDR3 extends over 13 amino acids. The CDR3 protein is CASPIQDRVEQYF. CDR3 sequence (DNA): TGTGCCAGCCCCATTCAGGACAGGGTCGAGCAGTACTTC.

The CDR3 nucleotides read TGCGCCAGCAGCCCCGCGGGGGGTCGCACTGAAGCTTTCTTT. It translates to CASSPAGGRTEAFF. The rearrangement links TRBV5-1 to TRBJ1-1; D may be TRBD1 (5 bases). Germline assignment: CDR1 SGHRS and CDR2 YFSETQ. The length of the CDR3 is 14 residues. The V gene lost 4 bases and the J gene lost 4 bases, with 14 bases spanning the gap.

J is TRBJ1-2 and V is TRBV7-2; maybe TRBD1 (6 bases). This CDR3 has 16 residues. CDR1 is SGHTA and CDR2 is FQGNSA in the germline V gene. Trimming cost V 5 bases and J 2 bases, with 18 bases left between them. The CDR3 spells CASSLGGDRPNYGYTF. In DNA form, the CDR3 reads TGTGCCAGCAGCCTAGGGGGTGACAGGCCCAACTATGGCTACACCTTC.

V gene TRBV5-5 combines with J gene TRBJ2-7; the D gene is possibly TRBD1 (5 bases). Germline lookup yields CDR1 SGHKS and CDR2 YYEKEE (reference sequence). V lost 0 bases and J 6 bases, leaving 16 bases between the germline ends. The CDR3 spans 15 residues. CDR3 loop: CASSLVGHQLGEQYF. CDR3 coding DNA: TGTGCCAGCAGCTTGGTAGGACACCAATTGGGCGAGCAGTACTTC.

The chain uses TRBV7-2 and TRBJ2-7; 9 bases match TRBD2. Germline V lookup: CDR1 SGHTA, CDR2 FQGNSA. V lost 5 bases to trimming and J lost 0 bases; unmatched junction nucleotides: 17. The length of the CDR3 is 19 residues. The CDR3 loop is CASSPLRRGGRHSSYEQYF. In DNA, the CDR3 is TGTGCCAGCAGCCCTCTTCGGCGGGGGGGCCGCCACAGCTCCTACGAGCAGTACTTC.

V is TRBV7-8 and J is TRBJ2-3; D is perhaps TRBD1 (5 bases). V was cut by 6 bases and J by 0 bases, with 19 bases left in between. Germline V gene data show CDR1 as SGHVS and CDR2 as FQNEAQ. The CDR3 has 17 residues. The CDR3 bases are TGTGCCAGCAGACAAACCAGGGTTTCTACTAGCACAGATACGCAGTATTTT. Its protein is CASRQTRVSTSTDTQYF.

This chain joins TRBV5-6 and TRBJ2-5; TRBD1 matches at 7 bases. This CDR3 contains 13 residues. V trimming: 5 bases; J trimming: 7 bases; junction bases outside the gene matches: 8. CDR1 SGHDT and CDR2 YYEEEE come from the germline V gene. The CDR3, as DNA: TGTGCCAGCAGTCCGACAGGGTACGCGACCCAGTACTTC. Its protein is CASSPTGYATQYF.

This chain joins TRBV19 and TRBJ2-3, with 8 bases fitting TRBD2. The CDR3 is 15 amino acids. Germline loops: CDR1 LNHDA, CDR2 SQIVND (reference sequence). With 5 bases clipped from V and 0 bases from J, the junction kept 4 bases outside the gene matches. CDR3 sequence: CASSRGGPSTDTQYF. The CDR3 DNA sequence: TGTGCCAGTAGTCGGGGGGGGCCTAGCACAGATACGCAGTATTTT.

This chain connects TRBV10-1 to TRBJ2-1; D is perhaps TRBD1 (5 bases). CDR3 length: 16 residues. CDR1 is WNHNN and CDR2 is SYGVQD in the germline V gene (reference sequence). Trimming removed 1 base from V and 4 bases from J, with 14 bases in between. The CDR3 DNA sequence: TGCGCCAGCAGTGAGTTTACCGCAGGGAATTACAATGAGCAGTTCTTC. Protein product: CASSEFTAGNYNEQFF.

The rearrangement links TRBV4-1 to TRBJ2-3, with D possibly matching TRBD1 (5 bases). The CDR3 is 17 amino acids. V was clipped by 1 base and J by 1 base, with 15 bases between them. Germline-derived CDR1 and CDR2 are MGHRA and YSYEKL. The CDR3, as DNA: TGCGCCAGCAGCCAAGGGACACTGGTTGTTGGCACAGATACGCAGTATTTT. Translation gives CASSQGTLVVGTDTQYF.

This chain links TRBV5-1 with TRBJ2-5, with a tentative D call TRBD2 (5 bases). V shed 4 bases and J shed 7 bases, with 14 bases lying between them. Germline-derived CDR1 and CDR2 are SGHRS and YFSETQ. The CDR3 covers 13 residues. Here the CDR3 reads CASSPHEDSTQYF. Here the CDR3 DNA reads TGCGCCAGCAGCCCACACGAGGACTCGACCCAGTACTTC.

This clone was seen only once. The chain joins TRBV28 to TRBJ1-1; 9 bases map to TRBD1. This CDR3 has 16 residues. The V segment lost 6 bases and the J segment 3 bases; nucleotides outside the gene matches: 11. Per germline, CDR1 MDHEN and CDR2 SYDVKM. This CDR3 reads CASRPRQGVWYTEAFF. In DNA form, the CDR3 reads TGTGCCAGCAGACCTCGACAGGGGGTTTGGTACACTGAAGCTTTCTTT.

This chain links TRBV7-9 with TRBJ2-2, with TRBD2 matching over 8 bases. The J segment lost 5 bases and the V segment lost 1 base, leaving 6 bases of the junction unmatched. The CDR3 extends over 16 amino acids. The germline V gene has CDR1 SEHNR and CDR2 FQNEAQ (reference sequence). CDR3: CASSLVGRAYTGELFF. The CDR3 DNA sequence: TGTGCCAGCAGCTTAGTCGGGAGGGCCTATACCGGGGAGCTGTTTTTT.

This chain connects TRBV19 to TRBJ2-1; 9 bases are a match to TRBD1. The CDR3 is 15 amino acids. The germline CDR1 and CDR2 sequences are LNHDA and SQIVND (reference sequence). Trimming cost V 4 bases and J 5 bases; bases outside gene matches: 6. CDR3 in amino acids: CASSTGTGTNNEQFF. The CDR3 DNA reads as TGTGCCAGTAGTACAGGGACAGGGACGAACAATGAGCAGTTCTTC.

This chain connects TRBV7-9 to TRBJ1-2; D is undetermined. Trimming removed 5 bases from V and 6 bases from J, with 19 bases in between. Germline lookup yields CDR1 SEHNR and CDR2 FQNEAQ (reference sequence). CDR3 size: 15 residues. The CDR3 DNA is TGTGCCAGCAGCCCCTCTGGGCGCATCGAAAATGGCTACACCTTC. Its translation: CASSPSGRIENGYTF.

The CDR3 DNA is TGCGCCAGCAGCCAAGATTTGGGCGCTGGGGCCAACGTCCTGACTTTC. Translated, it gives CASSQDLGAGANVLTF. The chain employs TRBV4-3 and TRBJ2-6; D is undetermined. V lost 0 bases and J lost 2, with 8 bases in between. Germline CDR1 reads LGHNA; CDR2 reads YSLEER. The CDR3 sequence is 16 residues long.

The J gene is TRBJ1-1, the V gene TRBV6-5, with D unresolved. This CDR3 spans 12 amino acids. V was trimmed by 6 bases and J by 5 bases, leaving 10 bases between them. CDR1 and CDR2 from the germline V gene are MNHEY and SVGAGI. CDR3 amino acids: CASRSGGTEAFF. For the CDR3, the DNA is TGTGCCAGCAGGTCGGGCGGGACTGAAGCTTTCTTT.

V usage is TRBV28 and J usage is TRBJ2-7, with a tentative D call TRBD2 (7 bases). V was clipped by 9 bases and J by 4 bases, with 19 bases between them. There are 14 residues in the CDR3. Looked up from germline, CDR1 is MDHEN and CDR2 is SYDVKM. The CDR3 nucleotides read TGTGCCAGTACCACCACAGGGCGGGGGTACGAGCAGTACTTC. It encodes CASTTTGRGYEQYF.

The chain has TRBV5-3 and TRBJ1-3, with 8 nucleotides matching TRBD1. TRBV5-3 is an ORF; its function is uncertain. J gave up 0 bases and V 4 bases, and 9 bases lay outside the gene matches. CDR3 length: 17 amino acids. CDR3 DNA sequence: TGTGCCAGAAGCCCGGGACAGGAGCCTTCCTCTGGAAACACCATATATTTT. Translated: CARSPGQEPSSGNTIYF.

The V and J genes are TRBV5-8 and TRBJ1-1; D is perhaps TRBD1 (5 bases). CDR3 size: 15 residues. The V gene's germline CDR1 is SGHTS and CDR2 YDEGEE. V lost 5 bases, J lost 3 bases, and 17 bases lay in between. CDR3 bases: TGTGCCAGCAGATCGCTGGGGGGATGGGACACTGAAGCTTTCTTT. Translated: CASRSLGGWDTEAFF.